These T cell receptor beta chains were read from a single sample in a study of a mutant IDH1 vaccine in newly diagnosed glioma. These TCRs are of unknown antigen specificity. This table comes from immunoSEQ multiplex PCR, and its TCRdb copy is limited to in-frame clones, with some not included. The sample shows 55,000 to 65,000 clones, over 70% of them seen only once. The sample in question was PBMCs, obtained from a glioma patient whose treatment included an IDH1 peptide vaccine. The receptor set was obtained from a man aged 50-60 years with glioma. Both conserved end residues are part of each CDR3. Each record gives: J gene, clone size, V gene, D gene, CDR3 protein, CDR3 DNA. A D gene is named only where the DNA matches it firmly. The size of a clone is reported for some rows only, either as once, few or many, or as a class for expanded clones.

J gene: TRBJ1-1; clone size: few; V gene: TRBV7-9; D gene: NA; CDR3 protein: CASSLVAVNTEAFF; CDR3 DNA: TGTGCCAGCAGCTTAGTGGCGGTGAACACTGAAGCTTTCTTT
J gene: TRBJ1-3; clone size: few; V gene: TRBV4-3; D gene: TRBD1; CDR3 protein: CASSPQYYKTVVTGMRGNTIYF; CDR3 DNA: TGCGCCAGCAGCCCTCAATATTATAAGACCGTTGTGACAGGGATGAGAGGAAACACCATATATTTT
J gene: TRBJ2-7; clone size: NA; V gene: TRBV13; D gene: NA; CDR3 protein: CASSRPGGALYEQYF; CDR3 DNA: TGTGCCAGCAGCCGCCCGGGGGGCGCGTTGTACGAGCAGTACTTC
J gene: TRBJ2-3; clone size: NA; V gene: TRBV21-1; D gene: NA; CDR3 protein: CATTDRHACTQYF; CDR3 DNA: TGTGCCACTACTGACAGACATGCATGTACGCAGTATTTT
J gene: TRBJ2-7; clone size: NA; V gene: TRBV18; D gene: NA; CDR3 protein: CASSRDYEQYF; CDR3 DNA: TGTGCCAGCTCACGGGACTACGAGCAGTACTTC
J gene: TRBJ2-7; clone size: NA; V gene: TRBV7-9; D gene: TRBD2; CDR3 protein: CASSLVAGAYEQYF; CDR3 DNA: TGTGCCAGCAGCCTGGTAGCGGGGGCCTACGAGCAGTACTTC
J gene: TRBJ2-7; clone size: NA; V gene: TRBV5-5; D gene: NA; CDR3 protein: CASSLAQNLREQYF; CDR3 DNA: TGTGCCAGCAGCTTAGCACAAAACCTGCGCGAGCAGTACTTC
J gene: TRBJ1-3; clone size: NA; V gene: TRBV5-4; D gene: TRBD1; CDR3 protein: CASSVGQSSGNTIYF; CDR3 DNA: TGTGCCAGCAGCGTGGGACAGAGCTCTGGAAACACCATATATTTT
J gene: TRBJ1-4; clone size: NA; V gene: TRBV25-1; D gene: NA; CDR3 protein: CASARGEKLFF; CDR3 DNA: TGTGCCAGCGCAAGAGGGGAAAAACTGTTTTTT
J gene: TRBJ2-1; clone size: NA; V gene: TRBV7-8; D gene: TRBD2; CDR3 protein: CATREKRGFSYNEQFF; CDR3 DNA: TGTGCCACCAGGGAAAAGCGGGGATTCTCCTACAATGAGCAGTTCTTC